A single sample gave rise to the 6 T cell receptor beta chains below, sequenced in a study of post-analysis software for immune sequencing data. Study-level findings and limits: In patients, roughly five TRBV segments were more frequent than in controls, with TRBV5-6, TRBV5-1 and TRBV20-1 among them.

Which antigens these TCRs recognize remains unknown. The authors incorporated unique molecular identifiers into the TCR beta cDNA libraries. TCRdb fed the PCR reads into MiXCR, producing one record per CDR3 protein. Of roughly 600,000 distinct CDR3 sequences in the sample, about 44% are singletons; the top ten hold more than 1.5%. Sequencing was carried out using blood. The source is a girl aged 5-17 years with multiple sclerosis.

V usage is TRBV27 and J usage is TRBJ2-3, with 7 bases that match TRBD1. The CDR3 contains 14 residues. Germline V gene lookup returns CDR1 MNHEY and CDR2 SMNVEV (reference sequence). The ends lost 11 bases at V and 4 bases at J; junction bases unmatched: 12. CDR3 in DNA: TGTGCCTCCGCCGACAGGGTGGGCCCAGATACGCAGTATTTT. It is translated as CASADRVGPDTQYF.

The chain recombines TRBV6-5 with TRBJ2-7, with 7 positions matching TRBD2. V shed 5 bases, J shed 2 bases, and the junction held 6 bases outside the gene matches. CDR3 length: 14 amino acids. Germline V gives CDR1 MNHEY, CDR2 SVGAGI. This chain's CDR3 is CASSHPGLAYEQYF. CDR3 bases: TGTGCCAGCAGTCACCCTGGACTAGCCTACGAGCAGTACTTC.

CDR3 region: CASSLKGGTPYEQYF. CDR3 DNA sequence: TGTGCCAGCAGTTTGAAAGGCGGGACCCCCTACGAGCAGTACTTC. The chain couples TRBV6-5 to TRBJ2-7; possibly TRBD2 for D (6 bases). The CDR3 runs 15 residues. With 4 bases removed from V and 2 bases from J, the gap between germline ends came to 15 bases. The V gene's germline CDR1 is MNHEY and CDR2 SVGAGI.

The chain carries TRBV12-3 or TRBV12-4 and TRBJ1-1; D is ambiguous. The CDR3 sequence is 14 residues long. V lost 3 bases to trimming and J lost 4 bases, with 12 bases between them. The CDR3 DNA sequence: TGTGCCAGCAGTTTCAACGAAGCGGGCACTGAAGCTTTCTTT. It translates to CASSFNEAGTEAFF.

The chain joins TRBV7-9 to TRBJ1-1; D is unclear. This CDR3 has 16 amino acids. In germline, CDR1 is SEHNR, CDR2 FQNEAQ (reference sequence). The V and J ends lost 5 bases and 4 bases respectively, with 20 bases between them. The CDR3 here is CASSGVGSGDGTEAFF. CDR3 bases: TGTGCCAGCAGCGGCGTGGGTTCAGGAGATGGCACTGAAGCTTTCTTT.

The chain is built from TRBV27 and TRBJ2-3, with TRBD1 identical over 7 bases. Germline V gene lookup returns CDR1 MNHEY and CDR2 SMNVEV (reference sequence). The CDR3 loop spans 13 amino acids. The V and J ends lost 10 bases and 1 base, in that order; junction bases with no gene match: 5. CDR3 amino acids: CATHDRGTDTQYF. As DNA, the CDR3 is TGTGCCACCCACGACAGGGGCACAGATACGCAGTATTTT.